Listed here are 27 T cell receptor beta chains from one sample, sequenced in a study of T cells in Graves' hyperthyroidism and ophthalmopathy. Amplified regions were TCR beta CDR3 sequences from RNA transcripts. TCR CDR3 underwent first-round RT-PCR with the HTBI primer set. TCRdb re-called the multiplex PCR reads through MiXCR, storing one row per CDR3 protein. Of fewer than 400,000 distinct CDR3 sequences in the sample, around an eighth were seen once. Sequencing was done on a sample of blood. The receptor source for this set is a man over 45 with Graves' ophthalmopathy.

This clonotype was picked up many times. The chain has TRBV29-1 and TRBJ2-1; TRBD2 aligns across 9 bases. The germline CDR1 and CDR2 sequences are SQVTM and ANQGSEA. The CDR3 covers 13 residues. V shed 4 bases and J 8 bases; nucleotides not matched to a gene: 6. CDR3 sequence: CSVVPSGTDEQFF. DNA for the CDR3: TGCAGCGTTGTGCCTAGCGGGACCGATGAGCAGTTCTTC.

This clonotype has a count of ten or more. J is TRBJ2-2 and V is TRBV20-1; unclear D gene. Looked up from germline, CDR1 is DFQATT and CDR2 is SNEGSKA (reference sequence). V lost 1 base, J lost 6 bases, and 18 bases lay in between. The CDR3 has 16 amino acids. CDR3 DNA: TGCAGTGCTAGAGTTAGGAACGGCCTTAGTGCCGGGGAGCTGTTTTTT. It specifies CSARVRNGLSAGELFF.

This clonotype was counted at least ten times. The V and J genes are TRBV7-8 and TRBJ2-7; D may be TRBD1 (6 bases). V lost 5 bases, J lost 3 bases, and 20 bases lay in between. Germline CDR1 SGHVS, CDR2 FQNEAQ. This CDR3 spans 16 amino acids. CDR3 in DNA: TGTGCCAGCAGCGGTTACAAACAGGGATCGGGCTACGAGCAGTACTTC. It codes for CASSGYKQGSGYEQYF.

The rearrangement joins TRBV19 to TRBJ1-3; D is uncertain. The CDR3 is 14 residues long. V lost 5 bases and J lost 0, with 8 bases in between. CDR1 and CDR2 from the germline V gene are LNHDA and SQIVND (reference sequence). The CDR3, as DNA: TGTGCCAGTAGTCCACGGTTCTCTGGAAACACCATATATTTT. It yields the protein CASSPRFSGNTIYF.

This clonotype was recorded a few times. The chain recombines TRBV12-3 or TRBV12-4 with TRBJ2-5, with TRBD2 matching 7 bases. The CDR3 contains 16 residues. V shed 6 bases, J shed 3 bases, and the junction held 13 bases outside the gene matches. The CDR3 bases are TGTGCCAGCAGACGGGGTATTCTAGCGGAGAAAGAGACCCAGTACTTC. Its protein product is CASRRGILAEKETQYF.

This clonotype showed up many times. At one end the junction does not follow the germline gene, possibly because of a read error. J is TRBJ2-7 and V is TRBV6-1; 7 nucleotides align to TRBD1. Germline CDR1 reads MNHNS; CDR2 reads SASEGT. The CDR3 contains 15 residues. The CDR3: CASREGGASSYEQYF. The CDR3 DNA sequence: TGTGCCAGCAGGGAAGGGGGCGCATCTTCCTACGAGCAGTACTTC.

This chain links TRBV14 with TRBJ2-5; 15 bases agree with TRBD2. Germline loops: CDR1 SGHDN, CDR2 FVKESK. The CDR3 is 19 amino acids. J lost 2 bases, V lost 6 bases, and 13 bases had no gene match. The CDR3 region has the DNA TGTGCCAGCAGTCTAGGACTAGCGGGAGGGCCTATCCGTCAAGAGACCCAGTACTTC. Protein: CASSLGLAGGPIRQETQYF. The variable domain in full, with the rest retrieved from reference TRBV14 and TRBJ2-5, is EAGVTQFPSHSVIEKGQTVTLRCDPISGHDNLYWYRRVMGKEIKFLLHFVKESKQDESGMPNNRFLAERTGGTYSTLKVQPAELEDSGVYFCASSLGLAGGPIRQETQYFGPGTRLLVL.

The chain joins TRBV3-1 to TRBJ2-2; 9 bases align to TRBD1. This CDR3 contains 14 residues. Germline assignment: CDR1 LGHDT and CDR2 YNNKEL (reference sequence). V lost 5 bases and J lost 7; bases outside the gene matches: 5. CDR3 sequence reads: CASSLQGAGGELFF. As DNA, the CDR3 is TGTGCCAGCAGCTTACAGGGGGCGGGCGGGGAGCTGTTTTTT.

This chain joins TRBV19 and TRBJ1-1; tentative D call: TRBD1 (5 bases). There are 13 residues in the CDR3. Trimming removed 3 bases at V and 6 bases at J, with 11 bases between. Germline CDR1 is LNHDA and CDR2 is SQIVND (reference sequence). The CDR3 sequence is CASSIDRGAEAFF. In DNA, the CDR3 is TGTGCCAGTAGTATTGATAGGGGCGCTGAAGCTTTCTTT.

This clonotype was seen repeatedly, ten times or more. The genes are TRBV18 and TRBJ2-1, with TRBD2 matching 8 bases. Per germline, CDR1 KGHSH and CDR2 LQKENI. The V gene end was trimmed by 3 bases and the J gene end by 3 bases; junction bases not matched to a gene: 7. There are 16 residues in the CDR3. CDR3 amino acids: CASSPQGSGIYNEQFF. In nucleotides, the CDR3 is TGTGCCAGCTCACCTCAGGGTAGCGGGATCTACAATGAGCAGTTCTTC.

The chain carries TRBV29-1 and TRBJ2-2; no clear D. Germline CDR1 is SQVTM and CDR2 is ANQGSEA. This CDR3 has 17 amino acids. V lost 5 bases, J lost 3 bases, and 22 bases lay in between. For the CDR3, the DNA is TGCAGCGTTCCATCTCTGCAAGAGACCTTTGACACCGGGGAGCTGTTTTTT. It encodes CSVPSLQETFDTGELFF.

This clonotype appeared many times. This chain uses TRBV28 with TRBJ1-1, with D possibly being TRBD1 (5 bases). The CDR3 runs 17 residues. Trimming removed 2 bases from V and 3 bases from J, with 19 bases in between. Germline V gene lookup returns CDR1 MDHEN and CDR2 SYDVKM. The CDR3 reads CASSLRGFGDKDTEAFF. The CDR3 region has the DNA TGTGCCAGCAGTTTAAGGGGTTTCGGAGACAAAGACACTGAAGCTTTCTTT.

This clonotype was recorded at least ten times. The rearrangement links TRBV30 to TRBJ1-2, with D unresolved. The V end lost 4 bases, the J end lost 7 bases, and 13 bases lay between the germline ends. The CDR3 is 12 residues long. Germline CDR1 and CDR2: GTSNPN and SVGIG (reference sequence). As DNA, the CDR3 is TGTGCCTGGACTGCGGACTCCGGTGGCTACACCTTC. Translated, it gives CAWTADSGGYTF.

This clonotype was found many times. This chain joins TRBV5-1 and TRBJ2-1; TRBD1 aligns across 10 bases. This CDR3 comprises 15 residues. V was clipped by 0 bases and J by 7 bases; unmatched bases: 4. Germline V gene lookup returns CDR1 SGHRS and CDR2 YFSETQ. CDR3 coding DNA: TGCGCCAGCAGCTTGGGTCGGGACAGGGGTAATGAGCAGTTCTTC. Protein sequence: CASSLGRDRGNEQFF. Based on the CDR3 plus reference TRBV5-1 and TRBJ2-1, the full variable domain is KAGVTQTPRYLIKTRGQQVTLSCSPISGHRSVSWYQQTPGQGLQFLFEYFSETQRNKGNFPGRFSGRQFSNSRSEMNVSTLELGDSALYLCASSLGRDRGNEQFFGPGTRLTVL.

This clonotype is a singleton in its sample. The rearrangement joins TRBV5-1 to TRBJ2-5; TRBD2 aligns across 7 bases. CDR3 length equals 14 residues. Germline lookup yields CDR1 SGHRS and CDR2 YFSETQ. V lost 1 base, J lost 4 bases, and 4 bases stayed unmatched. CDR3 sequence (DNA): TGCGCCAGCAGCTTGAGCGGGGTCCGAGAGACCCAGTACTTC. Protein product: CASSLSGVRETQYF.

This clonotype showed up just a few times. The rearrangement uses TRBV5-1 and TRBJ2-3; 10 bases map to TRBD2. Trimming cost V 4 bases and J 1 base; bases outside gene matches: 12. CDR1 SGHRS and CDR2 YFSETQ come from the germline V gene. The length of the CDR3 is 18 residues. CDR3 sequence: CASSLGLAGVWGTDTQYF. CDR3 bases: TGCGCCAGCAGCCTGGGTCTAGCGGGAGTCTGGGGCACAGATACGCAGTATTTT.

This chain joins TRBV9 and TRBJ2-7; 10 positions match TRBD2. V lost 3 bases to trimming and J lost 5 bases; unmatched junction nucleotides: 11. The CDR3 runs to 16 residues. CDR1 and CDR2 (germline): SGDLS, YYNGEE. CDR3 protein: CASSASTSGFKHEQYF. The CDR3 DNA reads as TGTGCCAGCAGCGCCTCGACTAGCGGGTTTAAGCACGAGCAGTACTTC.

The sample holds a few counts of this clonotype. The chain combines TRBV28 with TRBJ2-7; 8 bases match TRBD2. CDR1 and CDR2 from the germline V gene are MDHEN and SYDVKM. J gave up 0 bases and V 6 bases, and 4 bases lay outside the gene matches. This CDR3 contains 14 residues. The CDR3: CASSPSGFSYEQYF. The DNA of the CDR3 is TGTGCCAGCAGCCCTAGCGGGTTCTCCTACGAGCAGTACTTC.

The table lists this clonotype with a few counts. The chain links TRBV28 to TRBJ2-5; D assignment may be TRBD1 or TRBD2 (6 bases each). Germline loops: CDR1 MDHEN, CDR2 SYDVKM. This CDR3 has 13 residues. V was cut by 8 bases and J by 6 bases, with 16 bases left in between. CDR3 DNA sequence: TGTGCCAGCTACGGGGGCGCTGAGAAGACCCAGTACTTC. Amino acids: CASYGGAEKTQYF.

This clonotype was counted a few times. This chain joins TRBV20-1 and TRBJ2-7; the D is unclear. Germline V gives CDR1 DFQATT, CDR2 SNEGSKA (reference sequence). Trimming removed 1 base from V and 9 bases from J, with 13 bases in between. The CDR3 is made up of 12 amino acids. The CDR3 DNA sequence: TGCAGTGCTAGAGTCCCCAGAACCGGGCAGTACTTC. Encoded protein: CSARVPRTGQYF.

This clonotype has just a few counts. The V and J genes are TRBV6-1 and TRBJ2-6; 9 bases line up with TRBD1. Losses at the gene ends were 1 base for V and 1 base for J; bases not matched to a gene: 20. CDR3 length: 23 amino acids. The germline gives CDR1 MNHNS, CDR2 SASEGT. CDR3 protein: CASSEGLFSIVGQGLSGANVLTF. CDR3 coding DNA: TGTGCCAGCAGTGAAGGGTTATTTTCCATTGTTGGACAGGGGTTATCTGGGGCCAACGTCCTGACTTTC.

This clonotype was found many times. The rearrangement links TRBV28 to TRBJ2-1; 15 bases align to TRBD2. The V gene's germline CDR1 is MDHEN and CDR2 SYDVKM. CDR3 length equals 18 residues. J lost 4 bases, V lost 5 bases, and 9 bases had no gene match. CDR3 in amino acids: CASSPPGLAGGRYNEQFF. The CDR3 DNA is TGTGCCAGCAGTCCGCCGGGACTAGCGGGAGGCCGTTACAATGAGCAGTTCTTC.

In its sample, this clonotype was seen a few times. As DNA, the CDR3 is TGCAGTGCAACTAGCGGAACCACCGGGGAGCTGTTTTTT. Protein product: CSATSGTTGELFF. The chain has TRBV20-1 and TRBJ2-2; the match to TRBD2 covers 8 bases. Germline CDR1 is DFQATT and CDR2 is SNEGSKA (reference sequence). V lost 6 bases and J lost 4; bases outside the gene matches: 4. The CDR3 has 13 amino acids.

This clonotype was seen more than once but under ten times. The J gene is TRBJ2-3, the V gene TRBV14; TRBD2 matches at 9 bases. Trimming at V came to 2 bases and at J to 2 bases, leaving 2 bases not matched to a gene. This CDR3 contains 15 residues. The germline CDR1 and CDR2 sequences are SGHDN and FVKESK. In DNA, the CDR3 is TGTGCCAGCAGCCAACTAGCGGGACTCACAGATACGCAGTATTTT. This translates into CASSQLAGLTDTQYF.

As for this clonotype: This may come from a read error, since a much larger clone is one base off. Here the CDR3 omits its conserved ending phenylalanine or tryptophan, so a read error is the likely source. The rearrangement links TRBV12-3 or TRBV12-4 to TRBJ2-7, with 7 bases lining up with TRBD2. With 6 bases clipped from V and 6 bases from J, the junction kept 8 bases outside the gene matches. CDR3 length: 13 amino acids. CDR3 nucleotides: TGTGCCAGCAGCCAGACAGCTAGCGGCGAGCAGTACCTC. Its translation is CASSQTASGEQYL.

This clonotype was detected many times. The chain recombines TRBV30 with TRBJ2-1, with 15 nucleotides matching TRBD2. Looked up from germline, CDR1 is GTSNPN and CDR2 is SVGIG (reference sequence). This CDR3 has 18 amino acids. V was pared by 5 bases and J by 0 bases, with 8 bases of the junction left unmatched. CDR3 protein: CAWVGLAGGIGSYNEQFF. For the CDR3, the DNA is TGTGCCTGGGTGGGACTAGCGGGGGGAATAGGCTCCTACAATGAGCAGTTCTTC.

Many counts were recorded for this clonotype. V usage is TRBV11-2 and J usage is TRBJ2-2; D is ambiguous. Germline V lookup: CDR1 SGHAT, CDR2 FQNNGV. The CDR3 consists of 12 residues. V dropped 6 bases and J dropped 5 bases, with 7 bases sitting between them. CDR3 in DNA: TGTGCCAGCAGTCATAATACCGGGGAGCTGTTTTTT. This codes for CASSHNTGELFF. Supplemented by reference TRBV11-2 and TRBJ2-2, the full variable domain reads EAGVAQSPRYKIIEKRQSVAFWCNPISGHATLYWYQQILGQGPKLLIQFQNNGVVDDSQLPKDRFSAERLKGVDSTLKIQPAKLEDSAVYLCASSHNTGELFFGEGSRLTVL.